This TCR beta chain came from a study of T cell changes during pregnancy in multiple sclerosis. Germline V gene sequence: CDR1 SNHLY, CDR2 FYNNEI. J gave up 1 base and V 7 bases, and 12 bases lay outside the gene matches. CDR3 length equals 19 residues. Some clones are missing from TCRdb's copy, which holds only in-frame ones; the method was immunoSEQ multiplex PCR. In the table there are around 92,000 clones, 90% to 95% of which are singletons. This TCR was recovered from a female donor with multiple sclerosis, enrolled in a pregnancy study. The V and J genes are TRBV2 and TRBJ2-1; 14 nucleotides align to TRBD2. The material sequenced was peripheral blood, taken in the third trimester of pregnancy. In DNA form, the CDR3 reads TGTGCCAGCAATCCTCCGACTAGCGGGAGGGCCAGTTCCTACAATGAGCAGTTCTTC. Its translation: CASNPPTSGRASSYNEQFF.